These 11 T cell receptor beta chains originate from one sample sequenced in a study of blood T cell repertoires in COVID-19. Here immunoSEQ multiplex PCR was the method, and the copy in TCRdb shows in-frame clones only, minus some. The repertoire holds about 100,000 clones, about 90% seen once, with approximately 5.6% in the top ten. Sequenced sample: peripheral blood. These receptors came from a woman between 45 and 65 years old with COVID-19, enrolled during active disease.

The chain links TRBV7-3 to TRBJ2-1, with 8 positions matching TRBD2. V was clipped by 4 bases and J by 10 bases; unmatched bases: 12. From germline, CDR1 is SGHTA and CDR2 FQGTGA. CDR3 length equals 15 residues. CDR3 in DNA: TGTGCCAGCAGCTCCGCCGGGACTAGAAGAGAGGAGCAGTTCTTC. This gives the protein CASSSAGTRREEQFF. The full variable domain, with the rest looked up from reference TRBV7-3 and TRBJ2-1, is GAGVSQTPSNKVTEKGKYVELRCDPISGHTALYWYRQSLGQGPEFLIYFQGTGAADDSGLPNDRFFAVRPEGSVSTLKIQRTERGDSAVYLCASSSAGTRREEQFFGPGTRLTVL.

J is TRBJ2-2 and V is TRBV4-1; 7 bases fit TRBD1. Germline V lookup: CDR1 MGHRA, CDR2 YSYEKL. J lost 1 base, V lost 1 base, and 0 bases had no gene match. The CDR3 spans 15 residues. CDR3 nucleotide sequence: TGCGCCAGCAGCCAAGGACAGGGGAACACCGGGGAGCTGTTTTTT. Translation: CASSQGQGNTGELFF.

The chain links TRBV10-2 to TRBJ1-2; 9 nucleotides agree with TRBD1. Germline V gives CDR1 WSHSY, CDR2 SAAADI. This CDR3 comprises 15 residues. The junction had 7 bases not matched to a gene; V was cut back by 6 bases and J by 2 bases. The CDR3 region is CASSNTGTGNYGYTF. In nucleotides, the CDR3 is TGCGCCAGCAGCAACACCGGGACAGGGAACTATGGCTACACCTTC.

J is TRBJ2-3 and V is TRBV7-8; D remains ambiguous. CDR1 and CDR2 (germline): SGHVS, FQNEAQ. The CDR3 covers 15 residues. V lost 5 bases to trimming and J lost 4 bases, with 16 bases between them. The CDR3 nucleotides read TGTGCCAGCAGCCCCTCTCTGCGACAATCAGATACGCAGTATTTT. Its protein product is CASSPSLRQSDTQYF.

In nucleotides, the CDR3 is TGTGCCAGCTCAGACAGAACGAACACCGGGGAGCTGTTTTTT. This gives the protein CASSDRTNTGELFF. The genes are TRBV18 and TRBJ2-2; weak D call: TRBD1 (5 bases). This CDR3 contains 14 residues. Germline V gives CDR1 KGHSH, CDR2 LQKENI. Trimming stripped 5 bases from V and 0 bases from J, with 7 bases between.

V usage is TRBV19 and J usage is TRBJ2-1; a weak D match, TRBD2 (5 bases). V lost 9 bases, J lost 0 bases, and 18 bases lay in between. This CDR3 region has 16 residues. The germline V gene has CDR1 LNHDA and CDR2 SQIVND (reference sequence). CDR3 amino acids: CASRDLVTSSYNEQFF. The CDR3 DNA follows: TGTGCCAGCCGGGATCTTGTTACTAGCTCCTACAATGAGCAGTTCTTC.

This sequence joins TRBV6-2 or TRBV6-3 and TRBJ2-5; TRBD2 aligns across 8 bases. The CDR3 consists of 20 residues. The germline V gene encodes CDR1 MNHEY and CDR2 SVGEGT. The junction had 26 bases not matched to a gene; V was cut back by 5 bases and J by 6 bases. CDR3 residues: CASSTGTRKFKRGGEQTQYF. CDR3 coding DNA: TGTGCCAGCAGTACCGGGACTAGGAAATTCAAGAGAGGCGGTGAACAGACCCAGTACTTC.

In its sample, this clone was seen once. The chain links TRBV10-1 to TRBJ2-3, with a tentative D call TRBD2 (7 bases). The V end lost 5 bases, the J end lost 10 bases, and 16 bases lay between the germline ends. The CDR3 has 13 amino acids. The germline gives CDR1 WNHNN, CDR2 SYGVQD (reference sequence). CDR3 coding DNA: TGCGCCAGCAGTCCCGGGGGGCTAGCAGCGCAGTATTTT. Its translation is CASSPGGLAAQYF.

V usage is TRBV6-5 and J usage is TRBJ2-1, with 7 bases matching TRBD2. CDR3 length: 13 amino acids. Germline V gives CDR1 MNHEY, CDR2 SVGAGI. Losses at the gene ends were 9 bases for V and 1 base for J; bases not matched to a gene: 3. The DNA of the CDR3 is TGTGCCAGTTCGCGGGGGTCCTACAATGAGCAGTTCTTC. This codes for CASSRGSYNEQFF.

The chain is built from TRBV3-1 (or the pseudogene TRBV3-2) and TRBJ2-1; D unresolved. The CDR3 loop spans 18 amino acids. The ends were cut back, 0 bases at V and 3 bases at J, with 18 bases in the middle. CDR1 LGHDT and CDR2 YNNKEL come from the germline V gene (reference sequence). CDR3 nucleotide sequence: TGTGCCAGCAGCCAAGATCAAAACGGCGGAAGAGGCTACAATGAGCAGTTCTTC. The encoded protein is CASSQDQNGGRGYNEQFF.

The CDR3 coding sequence is TGCGCCAGCAGTGTCCAGGGCAAAGAGACCCAGTACTTC. It yields the protein CASSVQGKETQYF. The chain recombines TRBV10-2 with TRBJ2-5, with D tentatively TRBD1 (5 bases). The CDR3 length is 13 residues. Germline-derived CDR1 and CDR2 are WSHSY and SAAADI. The V end lost 4 bases, the J end lost 3 bases, and 9 bases lay between the germline ends.